One sample yielded the 5 T cell receptor beta chains listed below, sequenced in a study of cytomegalovirus exposure and HLA in healthy donors. Vbeta (60) and Jbeta (13) primers were used in the PCR. The repertoire was sequenced with immunoSEQ multiplex PCR; TCRdb's copy has only in-frame clones and lacks some. The profile shows 150,000 or so clones, 70% to 80% of them singletons. Sequencing input: PBMCs. These receptors were obtained from a middle-aged woman in good health and CMV-seronegative.

V is TRBV2 and J is TRBJ2-5; TRBD1 might be the D (6 bases). The CDR3 runs to 13 residues. V was pared by 7 bases and J by 1 base, with 10 bases between. Germline lookup yields CDR1 SNHLY and CDR2 FYNNEI. In DNA form, the CDR3 reads TGTGCCAGCATTAGGGGGAGCCAAGAGACCCAGTACTTC. Translation gives CASIRGSQETQYF.

This CDR3 reads CASSLGWASYEQYF. In nucleotides, the CDR3 is TGTGCCAGCAGTTTAGGATGGGCCTCCTACGAGCAGTACTTC. The rearrangement links TRBV28 to TRBJ2-7; D not certain. Trimming stripped 2 bases from V and 0 bases from J, with 8 bases between. The CDR3 covers 14 residues. Germline assignment: CDR1 MDHEN and CDR2 SYDVKM.

This clone was picked up one time. For the CDR3, the DNA is TGCAGCGTGCTGACTAGCGGGGGGAGCTCCTACAATGAGCAGTTCTTC. It encodes CSVLTSGGSSYNEQFF. This chain links TRBV29-1 with TRBJ2-1; 13 positions match TRBD2. The junction had 5 bases not matched to a gene; V was cut back by 6 bases and J by 0 bases. The length of the CDR3 is 16 residues. Germline V gene data show CDR1 as SQVTM and CDR2 as ANQGSEA.

The rearrangement links TRBV10-1 to TRBJ1-1, with a weak D call TRBD1 (6 bases). The V end lost 4 bases, the J end lost 5 bases, and 11 bases lay between the germline ends. Looked up from germline, CDR1 is WNHNN and CDR2 is SYGVQD (reference sequence). This CDR3 is 13 amino acids long. CDR3 bases: TGCGCCAGCAGTGCTACAGGGTGGACTGAAGCTTTCTTT. This gives the protein CASSATGWTEAFF.

The chain combines TRBV7-9 with TRBJ1-2, with 9 bases lining up with TRBD1. Germline V gene lookup returns CDR1 SEHNR and CDR2 FQNEAQ (reference sequence). The CDR3 contains 14 residues. V shed 4 bases and J 8 bases; nucleotides not matched to a gene: 8. The CDR3 is CASSSTGQGSGYTF. The CDR3 DNA reads as TGTGCCAGCAGCTCCACGGGACAGGGTAGCGGCTACACCTTC.